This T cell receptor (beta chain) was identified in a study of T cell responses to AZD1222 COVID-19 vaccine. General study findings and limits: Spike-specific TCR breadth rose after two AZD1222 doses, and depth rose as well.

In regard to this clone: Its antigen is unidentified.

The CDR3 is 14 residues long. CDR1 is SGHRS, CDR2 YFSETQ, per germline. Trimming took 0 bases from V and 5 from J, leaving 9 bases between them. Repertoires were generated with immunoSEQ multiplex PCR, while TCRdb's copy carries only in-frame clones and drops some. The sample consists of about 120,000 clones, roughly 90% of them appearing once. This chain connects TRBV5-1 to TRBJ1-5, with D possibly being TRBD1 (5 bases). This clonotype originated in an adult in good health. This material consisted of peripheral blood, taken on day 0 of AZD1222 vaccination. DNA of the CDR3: TGCGCCAGCAGCTTGGCGGGGGACGATCAGCCCCAGCATTTT. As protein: CASSLAGDDQPQHF.